What follows are 29 T cell receptor beta chains derived from one specimen sequenced in a study of cytotoxic CD8 clonotypes in ibrutinib-treated CLL. Assay: immunoSEQ multiplex PCR; the TCRdb copy retains only in-frame clones and omits some. The table has approximately 130,000 clones, around 84% seen once; the top ten hold 3.3%. The source was PBMCs, collected after 24 months of ibrutinib treatment. Receptors were obtained from a human donor with chronic lymphocytic leukemia.

This chain uses TRBV9 with TRBJ2-3; 9 bases map to TRBD2. V lost 1 base and J lost 0; bases outside the gene matches: 15. The CDR3 has 20 residues. Germline assignment: CDR1 SGDLS and CDR2 YYNGEE. The CDR3 protein is CASSVSLPGLAVPSTDTQYF. The CDR3 DNA reads TGTGCCAGCAGCGTAAGTCTCCCGGGACTAGCAGTTCCTAGCACAGATACGCAGTATTTT.

The chain combines TRBV28 with TRBJ1-2; no reliable D call. Germline CDR1 is MDHEN and CDR2 is SYDVKM. V lost 1 base to trimming and J lost 7 bases, with 7 bases between them. This CDR3 is 12 amino acids long. In DNA, the CDR3 is TGTGCCAGCAGTTTATCCGCCAGTGGCTACACCTTC. Translating it yields CASSLSASGYTF.

This rearrangement joins TRBV5-1 to TRBJ2-2; D tentatively reads TRBD1 or TRBD2 (5 bases each). V was trimmed by 6 bases and J by 8 bases, leaving 17 bases between them. The CDR3 contains 14 residues. The V gene's germline CDR1 is SGHRS and CDR2 YFSETQ. In DNA, the CDR3 is TGCGCCAGCACCCTCCGGGACGGAAGGGGGGAGCTGTTTTTT. Its translation is CASTLRDGRGELFF.

The table lists this clone with a few counts. The chain carries TRBV7-9 and TRBJ2-7, with 8 bases identical to TRBD1. The junction had 16 bases not matched to a gene; V was cut back by 5 bases and J by 1 base. CDR1 is SEHNR, CDR2 FQNEAQ, per germline (reference sequence). CDR3 length: 18 residues. The CDR3 DNA sequence: TGTGCCAGCAGCCATACAGGGGGTCTCGTCTCTCGATCCTACGAGCAGTACTTC. Protein product: CASSHTGGLVSRSYEQYF.

The genes are TRBV19 and TRBJ1-2; D is unclear. The germline CDR1 and CDR2 sequences are LNHDA and SQIVND (reference sequence). Trimming removed 3 bases at V and 3 bases at J, with 11 bases between. The CDR3 spans 14 residues. CDR3 amino acids: CASSIPGSHYGYTF. The CDR3 nucleotides read TGTGCCAGTAGTATCCCTGGAAGCCACTATGGCTACACCTTC.

The table lists this clone with a count of one. CDR3 nucleotide sequence: TGTGCCAGCCGGGGACAGGGGTTCGGCACTGAAGCTTTCTTT. It specifies CASRGQGFGTEAFF. The gene calls are TRBV5-4 and TRBJ1-1; 10 nucleotides align to TRBD1. Trimming took 7 bases from V and 4 from J; bases not matched to a gene: 7. CDR3 length: 14 residues. CDR1 is SGHNT and CDR2 is YYREEE in the germline V gene (reference sequence).

In regard to this clone: Other DNA sequences in this sample translate to the same CDR3. The chain recombines TRBV18 with TRBJ2-7; D ambiguous. The V gene's germline CDR1 is KGHSH and CDR2 LQKENI. Deletions cut 3 bases from V and 1 base from J, with 7 bases between. This CDR3 has 13 amino acids. The CDR3 sequence is CASSPGSSYEQYF. The CDR3 coding sequence is TGTGCCAGCTCACCGGGCAGTTCCTACGAGCAGTACTTC.

This rearrangement joins TRBV7-2 to TRBJ1-5; tentatively, D is TRBD1 (5 bases). CDR1 is SGHTA, CDR2 FQGNSA, per germline. This CDR3 spans 12 amino acids. V was pared by 10 bases and J by 7 bases, with 14 bases between. CDR3 DNA sequence: TGTGCCACCGGAGGGGTTGGCCAGCCCCAGCATTTT. The encoded protein is CATGGVGQPQHF.

The V and J genes are TRBV2 and TRBJ1-6; the D gene is possibly TRBD1 (5 bases). Deletions cut 6 bases from V and 2 bases from J, with 11 bases between. The CDR3 is 15 residues long. Germline CDR1 is SNHLY and CDR2 is FYNNEI. The CDR3 region is CASRGGAPYNSPLHF. In DNA, the CDR3 is TGTGCCAGCAGAGGAGGGGCCCCCTATAATTCACCCCTCCACTTT.

CDR3 protein: CASKTGSSYNSPLHF. CDR3 in DNA: TGCGCCAGCAAAACAGGGAGCTCCTATAATTCACCCCTCCACTTT. V usage is TRBV10-2 and J usage is TRBJ1-6; perhaps TRBD1 as D (6 bases). Germline CDR1 WSHSY, CDR2 SAAADI. The ends were cut back, 7 bases at V and 0 bases at J, with 10 bases in the middle. The CDR3 has 15 residues.

This chain links TRBV19 with TRBJ1-5; 7 nucleotides agree with TRBD1. From germline, CDR1 is LNHDA and CDR2 SQIVND (reference sequence). V trimming: 0 bases; J trimming: 3 bases; junction bases outside the gene matches: 14. The CDR3 spans 19 residues. The CDR3 loop is CASSIDLRAGGLDNQPQHF. In nucleotides, the CDR3 is TGTGCCAGTAGTATAGATCTGAGGGCAGGGGGTTTGGACAATCAGCCCCAGCATTTT.

This clone was recorded only once. The chain couples TRBV14 to TRBJ2-7, with D maybe TRBD1 (5 bases). Trimming removed 0 bases at V and 2 bases at J, with 8 bases between. The CDR3 consists of 14 residues. Germline V lookup: CDR1 SGHDN, CDR2 FVKESK. DNA for the CDR3: TGTGCCAGCAGCCAAGAGCTGGGGCCCTACGAGCAGTACTTC. This sequence encodes CASSQELGPYEQYF. The complete variable domain, with remaining parts taken from reference TRBV14 and TRBJ2-7, reads EAGVTQFPSHSVIEKGQTVTLRCDPISGHDNLYWYRRVMGKEIKFLLHFVKESKQDESGMPNNRFLAERTGGTYSTLKVQPAELEDSGVYFCASSQELGPYEQYFGPGTRLTVT.

The genes are TRBV7-2 and TRBJ2-1, with D possibly TRBD2 on 6 matching bases. Germline CDR1 is SGHTA and CDR2 is FQGNSA. Trimming shortened V by 7 bases and J by 7 bases, and 17 bases separated the two germline ends. CDR3 length: 14 amino acids. The DNA for the CDR3 is TGTGCCAGCAATGAGGGACGGGGGAGGAATGAGCAGTTCTTC. This translates into CASNEGRGRNEQFF.

The V and J genes are TRBV6-5 and TRBJ2-7; TRBD1 agrees at 8 bases. Per the germline V gene, CDR1 is MNHEY and CDR2 is SVGAGI. V lost 5 bases, J lost 0 bases, and 3 bases stayed unmatched. The CDR3 has 14 amino acids. The CDR3 sequence is CASSTDRGSYEQYF. In DNA form, the CDR3 reads TGTGCCAGCAGTACCGACAGGGGCTCCTACGAGCAGTACTTC.

This clone has just one count. The chain links TRBV11-1 to TRBJ2-4; maybe TRBD1 (5 bases). This CDR3 spans 15 amino acids. Germline V gene data show CDR1 as SGHAT and CDR2 as FQDESV (reference sequence). V lost 0 bases, J lost 10 bases, and 16 bases lay in between. In nucleotides, the CDR3 is TGTGCCAGCAGCTTAGCCTACCCTGGGGCGAGTATTCAGTACTTC. It codes for CASSLAYPGASIQYF. The full variable domain, rest sourced from reference TRBV11-1 and TRBJ2-4, is EAEVAQSPRYKITEKSQAVAFWCDPISGHATLYWYRQILGQGPELLVQFQDESVVDDSQLPKDRFSAERLKGVDSTLKIQPAELGDSAMYLCASSLAYPGASIQYFGAGTRLSVL.

The rearrangement uses TRBV19 and TRBJ1-3; no definite D call. The V gene's germline CDR1 is LNHDA and CDR2 SQIVND (reference sequence). This CDR3 comprises 14 residues. Trimming removed 5 bases at V and 2 bases at J, with 10 bases between. The CDR3 loop is CASSLLGAGNTIYF. The CDR3 nucleotides read TGTGCCAGTAGTCTGCTAGGAGCTGGAAACACCATATATTTT.

The chain has TRBV11-2 and TRBJ2-5, with TRBD2 matching over 11 bases. CDR1 SGHAT and CDR2 FQNNGV come from the germline V gene. V shed 7 bases, J shed 5 bases, and the junction held 9 bases outside the gene matches. The CDR3 extends over 15 amino acids. CDR3 in amino acids: CASNRLAGPTETQYF. The CDR3 coding sequence is TGTGCCAGCAACCGACTAGCGGGACCCACGGAGACCCAGTACTTC.

V usage is TRBV18 and J usage is TRBJ1-2; D not resolved. The ends were cut back, 6 bases at V and 4 bases at J, with 12 bases in the middle. The CDR3 length is 13 residues. Germline V gene lookup returns CDR1 KGHSH and CDR2 LQKENI. The CDR3 DNA is TGTGCCAGCTCCCCTGACGGCCTCTATGGCTACACCTTC. Translating it yields CASSPDGLYGYTF.

This clone was detected only a few times. The chain links TRBV10-1 to TRBJ2-1; a weak D match, TRBD1 (5 bases). There are 12 residues in the CDR3. The V end lost 1 base, the J end lost 8 bases, and 6 bases lay between the germline ends. CDR1 and CDR2 from the germline V gene are WNHNN and SYGVQD (reference sequence). Written as DNA, the CDR3 is TGCGCCAGCAGTGAGTTAGGGGATGAGCAGTTCTTC. It codes for CASSELGDEQFF.

The rearrangement uses TRBV5-6 and TRBJ1-4, with D hard to call. The CDR3 has 16 amino acids. V gave up 1 base and J gave up 0 bases, with 10 bases separating them. Germline-derived CDR1 and CDR2 are SGHDT and YYEEEE. CDR3 residues: CASSLFFSATNEKLFF. The CDR3 DNA sequence: TGTGCCAGCAGCTTGTTTTTTTCTGCAACTAATGAAAAACTGTTTTTT. Full variable domain (outside the CDR3, taken from reference TRBV5-6 and TRBJ1-4): DAGVTQSPTHLIKTRGQQVTLRCSPKSGHDTVSWYQQALGQGPQFIFQYYEEEERQRGNFPDRFSGHQFPNYSSELNVNALLLGDSALYLCASSLFFSATNEKLFFGSGTQLSVL.

CDR3 nucleotide sequence: TGTGCCAGCAGCTTACCAGGGTATGGCTACACCTTC. Amino acid sequence: CASSLPGYGYTF. J is TRBJ1-2 and V is TRBV7-8; TRBD1 is a possible D gene (5 bases). The ends were cut back, 2 bases at V and 5 bases at J, with 6 bases in the middle. This CDR3 contains 12 residues. Per germline, CDR1 SGHVS and CDR2 FQNEAQ.

The rearrangement links TRBV7-9 to TRBJ2-7, with D unclear. Trimming removed 5 bases at V and 4 bases at J, with 9 bases between. Germline lookup yields CDR1 SEHNR and CDR2 FQNEAQ (reference sequence). The CDR3 length is 12 residues. CDR3 in amino acids: CASSPTGYEQYF. DNA for the CDR3: TGTGCCAGCAGCCCGACCGGTTACGAGCAGTACTTC.

The V and J genes are TRBV18 and TRBJ1-3; D is perhaps TRBD1 (5 bases). Germline V gene data show CDR1 as KGHSH and CDR2 as LQKENI. With 2 bases removed from V and 0 bases from J, the gap between germline ends came to 11 bases. The CDR3 loop spans 16 amino acids. The CDR3 coding sequence is TGTGCCAGCTCACCAGCAGACAGCCACTCTGGAAACACCATATATTTT. It specifies CASSPADSHSGNTIYF.

By share, this clone ranks as medium-sized. The chain uses TRBV4-2 and TRBJ1-3; D perhaps matches TRBD1 (6 bases). Trimming pared 4 bases from V and 4 bases from J, leaving 17 bases between. CDR1 and CDR2 from the germline V gene are LGHNA and YNFKEQ. This CDR3 is 16 amino acids long. This chain's CDR3 is CASSPSEGRGGNTIYF. Here the CDR3 DNA reads TGTGCCAGCAGCCCCTCCGAGGGCAGGGGAGGAAACACCATATATTTT.

The gene calls are TRBV30 and TRBJ2-7; no firm D call. The CDR3 has 16 amino acids. With 0 bases removed from V and 0 bases from J, the gap between germline ends came to 15 bases. Germline lookup yields CDR1 GTSNPN and CDR2 SVGIG (reference sequence). The CDR3 protein is CAWSVLGGYYSYEQYF. CDR3 in DNA: TGTGCCTGGAGTGTACTGGGTGGGTACTACTCCTACGAGCAGTACTTC.

The V and J genes are TRBV7-9 and TRBJ2-5, with unresolved D. This CDR3 has 13 residues. Germline-derived CDR1 and CDR2 are SEHNR and FQNEAQ (reference sequence). Trimming pared 4 bases from V and 4 bases from J, leaving 10 bases between. The DNA for the CDR3 is TGTGCCAGCAGCTCGACCCTCCGAGAGACCCAGTACTTC. Residues: CASSSTLRETQYF.

This chain uses TRBV6-6 with TRBJ1-1; no reliable D call. The V end was cut by 8 bases, the J end by 1 base, with 8 bases between. The CDR3 sequence is 12 residues long. The germline CDR1 and CDR2 sequences are MNHNY and SVGAGI (reference sequence). This CDR3 is CASLDGNTEAFF. The CDR3 DNA reads TGTGCCAGCTTGGACGGGAACACTGAAGCTTTCTTT.

The count of this clone is one. The J gene is TRBJ1-1, the V gene TRBV30; D perhaps matches TRBD1 (6 bases). Germline loops: CDR1 GTSNPN, CDR2 SVGIG (reference sequence). This CDR3 is built from 14 residues. V shed 0 bases and J shed 6 bases, with 14 bases lying between them. CDR3 sequence (DNA): TGTGCCTGGAGTGTAAGGGGGGGGAGAGCTGAAGCTTTCTTT. Amino acids: CAWSVRGGRAEAFF. Together with reference TRBV30 and TRBJ1-1, the CDR3 gives the full variable domain: SQTIHQWPATLVQPVGSPLSLECTVEGTSNPNLYWYRQAAGRGLQLLFYSVGIGQISSEVPQNLSASRPQDRQFILSSKKLLLSDSGFYLCAWSVRGGRAEAFFGQGTRLTVV.

This sequence joins TRBV7-2 and TRBJ1-1; the D gene is possibly TRBD1 (6 bases). The germline V gene has CDR1 SGHTA and CDR2 FQGNSA. V lost 4 bases and J lost 10, with 19 bases in between. The CDR3 is made up of 14 amino acids. The CDR3 loop is CASSSRDTPIGAFF. The DNA for the CDR3 is TGTGCCAGCAGCTCCCGGGACACCCCTATCGGAGCTTTCTTT.